The rows below give T cell receptor beta chains drawn from one sample of a study. Using its own MiXCR run on the RT-PCR reads, TCRdb lists one record per CDR3 protein. The sample contains more than 600,000 distinct CDR3 sequences, 13% to 15% of which appear only once. Sequenced input: memory CD4+ T cells from blood. The receptors were sampled from a female donor in good health, serving as a healthy control. CDR3s include the opening cysteine and the closing phenylalanine or tryptophan. D genes are given only for firm matches. Expanded clones are given a class, and other clones once, few, many or no size at all.

abundance	len	v_gene	d_gene	j_gene	CDR3nt	CDR3aa
many	14	TRBV11-1	.	TRBJ1-6	TGTGCCAGCAGCCTCACCAGGGCGGATTCACCCCTCCACTTT	CASSLTRADSPLHF
.	15	TRBV7-3	.	TRBJ1-1	TGTGCCAGCAGCTCCACCCCACAGGGTGGTACTGAAGCTTTCTTT	CASSSTPQGGTEAFF
many	12	TRBV2	.	TRBJ2-3	TGCGCCAGCGGCTTAGTAGGAGATACGCAGTATTTT	CASGLVGDTQYF
.	15	TRBV20-1	.	TRBJ2-7	TGCAGTGCTAGAGATTCTATAAAGGGGCACCACGAGCAGTACTTC	CSARDSIKGHHEQYF
few	11	TRBV20-1	.	TRBJ2-7	TGCAGTCCTACCGGGGGAGGCGAGCAGTACTTC	CSPTGGGEQYF
many	14	TRBV28	TRBD1	TRBJ1-2	TGTGCCAGCAGGCTTGGGACAGGGGTCTATGGCTACACCTTC	CASRLGTGVYGYTF
few	13	TRBV12-3/TRBV12-4	TRBD1	TRBJ1-2	TGTGCCAGCACCCAACCGACAGGGTTAGGCTACACCTTC	CASTQPTGLGYTF
once	14	TRBV28	.	TRBJ1-2	TGTGCCAGCAGTTTATCCGGGTCGGCCTATGGCTACACCTTC	CASSLSGSAYGYTF
.	14	TRBV7-6	.	TRBJ2-1	TGTGCCAGCAGCTTAGAGGTGTATGGGAGAGAGCAGTTCTTC	CASSLEVYGREQFF
.	15	TRBV12-3/TRBV12-4	TRBD2	TRBJ2-7	TGTGCCAGCAGACCGACTAGCGGGATATCCTACGAGCAGTACTTC	CASRPTSGISYEQYF
.	18	TRBV9	TRBD1	TRBJ2-1	TGTGCCAGCGCTATTACACAGGGGGCAAGATTGGGTATCAATGAGCAGTTCTTC	CASAITQGARLGINEQFF
few	11	TRBV11-2	.	TRBJ1-4	TGTGCCAGCAGCTTTTATGAAAAACTGTTTTTT	CASSFYEKLFF
once	16	TRBV6-6	.	TRBJ1-1	TGTGCCAGCAGTTCCCCGGTTGACAATATTAACACTGAAGCTTTCTTT	CASSSPVDNINTEAFF
.	16	TRBV6-2/TRBV6-3	.	TRBJ1-1	TGTGCCAGCAGTCCCTGGACAGCCCGGAAGAACACTGAAGCTTTCTTT	CASSPWTARKNTEAFF
few	16	TRBV7-8	TRBD1	TRBJ2-4	TGTGCCAGCAGCCCTAGAGGACAGGGGGCTGTAAACATTCAGTACTTC	CASSPRGQGAVNIQYF
.	13	TRBV30	.	TRBJ1-2	TGTGCCTGGATGTCCATTTCTAACTATGGCTACACCTTC	CAWMSISNYGYTF
.	16	TRBV12-3/TRBV12-4	.	TRBJ2-7	TGTGCCAGCGCTTTCTTACAGTTCCCCTTCTCCTACGAGCAGTACTTC	CASAFLQFPFSYEQYF
.	14	TRBV20-1	.	TRBJ1-1	TGCAGTGCCCAGACAGGCAAAGGGCTCTCCGAAGCTTTCTTT	CSAQTGKGLSEAFF
many	18	TRBV20-1	TRBD2	TRBJ2-1	TGCAGTGCTAGAGATCCCGCGGCTAGCGGGAGGGGTTTCAATGAGCAGTTCTTC	CSARDPAASGRGFNEQFF
many	15	TRBV12-3/TRBV12-4	TRBD2	TRBJ2-2	TGTGCCAGCAGTTTAAGGGACTACCAAACCGGGGAGCTGTTTTTT	CASSLRDYQTGELFF
.	14	TRBV29-1	TRBD1	TRBJ2-7	TGCAGCGTTGCGGGGACAGGGTCCACCTACGAGCAGTACTTC	CSVAGTGSTYEQYF
many	13	TRBV6-6	.	TRBJ2-7	TGTGCCAGCACCCCTGAGACCAGCAGGGAGCAGTACTTC	CASTPETSREQYF